The 28 T cell receptor beta chains listed next were all sequenced from one sample in a study of CD8 T cells in Susac syndrome. It was with random hexamers that 0.5 to 1 ug RNA was reverse transcribed. TCRdb used MiXCR to reprocess the immunoSEQ multiplex PCR reads, holding one entry per CDR3 protein. The table records 74,000 or so distinct CDR3 sequences, roughly 91% of them present only once. Sequenced sample: CD4+ T cells from PBMCs. The receptors were sampled from a human donor with Susac syndrome.

CDR3 loop: CASSLSGSTSGPGDEQFF. The CDR3 DNA is TGTGCCAGCAGTTTAAGTGGGTCGACTAGCGGGCCCGGGGATGAGCAGTTCTTC. This sequence joins TRBV28 and TRBJ2-1, with 10 bases fitting TRBD2. Losses at the gene ends were 2 bases for V and 8 bases for J; bases not matched to a gene: 15. CDR1 is MDHEN and CDR2 is SYDVKM in the germline V gene. The length of the CDR3 is 18 residues.

CDR3 bases: TGTGCCAGTAGTATAGTTGGGGACGACTATGGCTACACCTTC. Amino acids: CASSIVGDDYGYTF. V is TRBV19 and J is TRBJ1-2; D might be TRBD1 (5 bases). Germline CDR1 LNHDA, CDR2 SQIVND (reference sequence). The CDR3 has 14 amino acids. V lost 1 base, J lost 3 bases, and 9 bases lay in between.

The V gene is TRBV3-1, the J gene TRBJ2-7; D remains ambiguous. The germline V gene has CDR1 LGHDT and CDR2 YNNKEL (reference sequence). This CDR3 region has 13 residues. The V and J ends lost 5 bases and 1 base respectively, with 9 bases between them. The CDR3 nucleotides are TGTGCCAGCAGCGCTATGGGGTCCTACGAGCAGTACTTC. Translation: CASSAMGSYEQYF.

V usage is TRBV6-1 and J usage is TRBJ2-2, with D hard to call. Trimming shortened V by 7 bases and J by 7 bases, and 28 bases separated the two germline ends. Germline CDR1 and CDR2: MNHNS and SASEGT. The CDR3 totals 18 residues. The CDR3 loop reads CASKQLHMGLSHGGELFF. The CDR3 region has the DNA TGTGCCAGCAAACAGTTACACATGGGCCTGAGCCACGGCGGGGAGCTGTTTTTT.

This chain joins TRBV2 and TRBJ1-2, with a possible D match to TRBD1 (5 bases). Trimming removed 7 bases at V and 2 bases at J, with 8 bases between. The V gene's germline CDR1 is SNHLY and CDR2 FYNNEI. There are 12 residues in the CDR3. This CDR3 is CASTRQNYGYTF. The CDR3 DNA is TGTGCCAGCACACGACAGAACTATGGCTACACCTTC.

The chain couples TRBV9 to TRBJ2-5; 11 positions agree with TRBD2. The CDR3 length is 17 residues. The trim removed 0 bases at V and 1 base at J, leaving 5 bases unmatched. Per the germline V gene, CDR1 is SGDLS and CDR2 is YYNGEE. The CDR3 DNA follows: TGTGCCAGCAGCGTAGGAGCGGGGACTAGCGGCCAAGAGACCCAGTACTTC. Its protein is CASSVGAGTSGQETQYF.

This clonotype was observed a single time. CDR3 sequence reads: CASSLSRINEQFF. In DNA form, the CDR3 reads TGTGCCAGCAGCCTGTCTAGGATCAATGAGCAGTTCTTC. The rearrangement joins TRBV3-1 to TRBJ2-1; D gene uncertain. CDR1 is LGHDT, CDR2 YNNKEL, per germline (reference sequence). Trimming took off 4 bases at V and 6 bases at J, with 10 bases between the two ends. The CDR3 extends over 13 amino acids.

The chain is built from TRBV12-3 or TRBV12-4 and TRBJ1-3; D uncertain. This CDR3 comprises 14 residues. The V and J ends lost 3 bases and 4 bases respectively, with 10 bases between them. The CDR3 DNA is TGTGCCAGCAGTTTGTCTGGGGAGGGAAACACCATATATTTT. Translated, it gives CASSLSGEGNTIYF.

V gene TRBV5-1 combines with J gene TRBJ1-3, with D possibly TRBD1 on 5 matching bases. CDR1 is SGHRS, CDR2 YFSETQ, per germline. Trimming left V 0 bases short and J 0 bases short, with 10 bases between. The CDR3 loop spans 16 amino acids. CDR3 sequence (DNA): TGCGCCAGCAGCTTGGCGGGGCCAGACTCTGGAAACACCATATATTTT. It specifies CASSLAGPDSGNTIYF.

This clonotype appeared a few times. The chain recombines TRBV2 with TRBJ2-1, with TRBD1 matching over 7 bases. Germline-derived CDR1 and CDR2 are SNHLY and FYNNEI. After removal of 3 bases from V and 6 bases from J, the junction contained 8 bases not matched to a gene. The CDR3 has 15 residues. The CDR3 spells CASSDWAGGSNEQFF. CDR3 sequence (DNA): TGTGCCAGCAGTGATTGGGCAGGGGGTTCCAATGAGCAGTTCTTC.

The chain combines TRBV12-3 or TRBV12-4 with TRBJ1-1; 7 positions match TRBD1. V lost 7 bases and J lost 5; bases outside the gene matches: 7. The CDR3 contains 13 residues. DNA of the CDR3: TGTGCCAGCATGGATCAGGGGGGGACTGAAGCTTTCTTT. Protein: CASMDQGGTEAFF.

V and J are TRBV20-1 and TRBJ1-2, with 9 bases lining up with TRBD1. The CDR3 consists of 14 residues. Germline V gene lookup returns CDR1 DFQATT and CDR2 SNEGSKA (reference sequence). The V segment lost 6 bases and the J segment 5 bases; nucleotides outside the gene matches: 10. The DNA for the CDR3 is TGCAGTGCCAAGGGGGATGGGACAGGGTATGGCTACACCTTC. Translated: CSAKGDGTGYGYTF.

V usage is TRBV28 and J usage is TRBJ2-7; tentatively, D is TRBD1 (5 bases). V was trimmed by 6 bases and J by 4 bases, leaving 16 bases between them. The CDR3 sequence is 14 residues long. From germline, CDR1 is MDHEN and CDR2 SYDVKM. CDR3 residues: CASRLAGFFYEQYF. Written as DNA, the CDR3 is TGTGCCAGCAGATTGGCAGGGTTTTTTTACGAGCAGTACTTC.

V and J are TRBV19 and TRBJ2-5, with unresolved D. The germline V gene encodes CDR1 LNHDA and CDR2 SQIVND (reference sequence). V was cut by 6 bases and J by 5 bases, with 16 bases left in between. The CDR3 totals 14 residues. Written as DNA, the CDR3 is TGTGCCAGTAGGGCTCGTGGCGAAGGGGAGACCCAGTACTTC. Translated, it gives CASRARGEGETQYF.

The chain links TRBV7-2 to TRBJ1-2; D ambiguous. The CDR3 is 12 residues long. Germline V gene sequence: CDR1 SGHTA, CDR2 FQGNSA. Trimming cost V 0 bases and J 8 bases, with 7 bases left between them. The CDR3 loop reads CASSLAYAGYTF. The CDR3 nucleotides are TGTGCCAGCAGCTTAGCGTACGCCGGCTACACCTTC.

The chain couples TRBV18 to TRBJ1-3, with a tentative D call TRBD1 (5 bases). Germline CDR1 is KGHSH and CDR2 is LQKENI. The CDR3 has 15 amino acids. The V end was cut by 6 bases, the J end by 2 bases, with 14 bases between. CDR3 loop: CASSRPGWTGNTIYF. The CDR3 DNA reads as TGTGCCAGCTCGCGGCCAGGGTGGACTGGAAACACCATATATTTT.

V is TRBV11-2 and J is TRBJ2-3; D perhaps matches TRBD2 (5 bases). The V gene's germline CDR1 is SGHAT and CDR2 FQNNGV. The V and J ends lost 1 base and 2 bases respectively, with 13 bases between them. This CDR3 contains 16 residues. The CDR3 nucleotides read TGTGCCAGCAGCTTAGTCGCGGGCTCACCCACAGATACGCAGTATTTT. This encodes CASSLVAGSPTDTQYF.

The chain recombines TRBV3-1 with TRBJ2-1; a possible D gene is TRBD1 (6 bases). This CDR3 is 15 amino acids long. Trimming cost V 5 bases and J 2 bases, with 13 bases left between them. The germline V gene has CDR1 LGHDT and CDR2 YNNKEL (reference sequence). The CDR3 DNA reads as TGTGCCAGCAGCGCCACAGGGTCCGCCTACAATGAGCAGTTCTTC. The encoded protein is CASSATGSAYNEQFF.

This chain connects TRBV4-2 to TRBJ2-3; no clear D. V lost 1 base to trimming and J lost 1 base, with 9 bases between them. The CDR3 loop spans 15 amino acids. Germline CDR1 LGHNA, CDR2 YNFKEQ. CDR3 sequence: CASSQVRGGTDTQYF. The CDR3 bases are TGTGCCAGCAGCCAAGTCCGCGGCGGCACAGATACGCAGTATTTT.

The chain combines TRBV3-1 with TRBJ2-3; D gene ambiguous. V was cut by 5 bases and J by 2 bases, with 8 bases left in between. Germline assignment: CDR1 LGHDT and CDR2 YNNKEL (reference sequence). The CDR3 is 13 residues long. The CDR3 sequence is CASSSRNTDTQYF. As DNA, the CDR3 is TGTGCCAGCAGCTCCCGTAACACAGATACGCAGTATTTT.

The chain employs TRBV20-1 and TRBJ2-2, with D possibly TRBD2 on 7 matching bases. The CDR3 totals 18 residues. V lost 0 bases and J 3 bases, leaving 20 bases between the germline ends. Germline V lookup: CDR1 DFQATT, CDR2 SNEGSKA (reference sequence). In DNA, the CDR3 is TGCAGTGCTAGAGATATCTCGTCGGGGGGCGCGGACACCGGGGAGCTGTTTTTT. Residues: CSARDISSGGADTGELFF.

The V and J genes are TRBV7-2 and TRBJ2-5; no clear D. V was trimmed by 4 bases and J by 4 bases, leaving 7 bases between them. CDR1 SGHTA and CDR2 FQGNSA come from the germline V gene. This CDR3 spans 12 amino acids. The CDR3 region has the DNA TGTGCCAGCAGCTACACCCCAGAGACCCAGTACTTC. It codes for CASSYTPETQYF. Full variable domain (missing parts from reference TRBV7-2 and TRBJ2-5): GAGVSQSPSNKVTEKGKDVELRCDPISGHTALYWYRQSLGQGLEFLIYFQGNSAPDKSGLPSDRFSAERTGGSVSTLTIQRTQQEDSAVYLCASSYTPETQYFGPGTRLLVL.

The genes are TRBV28 and TRBJ1-4; D perhaps matches TRBD1 (5 bases). Germline CDR1 reads MDHEN; CDR2 reads SYDVKM. The CDR3 totals 15 residues. Trimming took 6 bases from V and 8 from J, leaving 19 bases between them. The CDR3 DNA follows: TGTGCCAGCAGCCCTAATTCAGGGTGGGAAGAAAAACTGTTTTTT. It translates to CASSPNSGWEEKLFF. The entire variable domain, with the rest obtained from reference TRBV28 and TRBJ1-4, is as follows: DVKVTQSSRYLVKRTGEKVFLECVQDMDHENMFWYRQDPGLGLRLIYFSYDVKMKEKGDIPEGYSVSREKKERFSLILESASTNQTSMYLCASSPNSGWEEKLFFGSGTQLSVL.

The rearrangement uses TRBV27 and TRBJ2-1, with D maybe TRBD1 (5 bases). CDR1 and CDR2 (germline): MNHEY, SMNVEV (reference sequence). The CDR3 sequence is 15 residues long. The V end lost 2 bases, the J end lost 8 bases, and 16 bases lay between the germline ends. CDR3 loop: CASSLRTPHTYEQFF. CDR3 sequence (DNA): TGTGCCAGCAGTTTACGGACACCCCACACGTATGAGCAGTTCTTC.

This rearrangement joins TRBV24-1 to TRBJ2-1, with no clear D. The germline V gene encodes CDR1 KGHDR and CDR2 SFDVKD. Trimming took 4 bases from V and 0 from J, leaving 12 bases between them. This CDR3 is 16 amino acids long. The CDR3 spells CATSEAGISSYNEQFF. For the CDR3, the DNA is TGTGCCACCAGTGAGGCAGGCATTAGCTCCTACAATGAGCAGTTCTTC.

CDR3 protein: CSARLAGRTSTDTQYF. The CDR3 coding sequence is TGCAGTGCTAGACTAGCGGGGCGCACTAGCACAGATACGCAGTATTTT. The V gene is TRBV20-1, the J gene TRBJ2-3; 9 bases agree with TRBD2. Germline CDR1 and CDR2: DFQATT and SNEGSKA (reference sequence). Germline trimming cut 2 bases from V and 0 bases from J; bases unmatched to any gene: 6. The CDR3 has 16 residues.

The rearrangement links TRBV28 to TRBJ1-4, with TRBD1 as a possible D gene (5 bases). This CDR3 is 16 amino acids long. Germline assignment: CDR1 MDHEN and CDR2 SYDVKM. V gave up 5 bases and J gave up 10 bases, with 23 bases separating them. Written as DNA, the CDR3 is TGTGCCAGCAGTATTGAGCCCGGGACTCCCCGAGGAAAACTGTTTTTT. It encodes CASSIEPGTPRGKLFF.

The chain recombines TRBV7-2 with TRBJ2-7; D could derive from TRBD1 or TRBD2 (5 bases each). CDR1 and CDR2 (germline): SGHTA, FQGNSA. CDR3 length equals 13 residues. The ends were cut back, 4 bases at V and 1 base at J, with 8 bases in the middle. The CDR3 region is CASSWDVSYEQYF. For the CDR3, the DNA is TGTGCCAGCAGCTGGGACGTTTCCTACGAGCAGTACTTC. The full variable domain, rest sourced from reference TRBV7-2 and TRBJ2-7, is GAGVSQSPSNKVTEKGKDVELRCDPISGHTALYWYRQSLGQGLEFLIYFQGNSAPDKSGLPSDRFSAERTGGSVSTLTIQRTQQEDSAVYLCASSWDVSYEQYFGPGTRLTVT.